The rows below give T cell receptor beta chains drawn from one sample of a study of cytomegalovirus exposure and HLA in healthy donors. Using immunoSEQ multiplex PCR, the repertoire was profiled, and TCRdb retains in-frame clones only, with some absent. The data show 100,000 to 150,000 clones, with approximately 80% seen just once and more than 10% held by the top ten. Sequences were obtained from PBMCs. The origin of the receptors is a woman aged 40 to 49 in good health and CMV-seropositive. Each CDR3 is given with its conserved first and last residue. D genes are given only for firm matches. Expanded clones are given a class, and other clones once, few, many or no size at all.

D gene	V gene	clone size	J gene	CDR3 DNA	CDR3 protein
TRBD1	TRBV5-1	-	TRBJ1-1	TGCGCCAGCAGCTACCAAAACAGGGGATCCCTGGGGACTGAAGCTTTCTTT	CASSYQNRGSLGTEAFF
TRBD2	TRBV19	few	TRBJ2-7	TGTGCCAGTAGCAAGACTAGCGGGGGGTCCTACGAGCAGTACTTC	CASSKTSGGSYEQYF
-	TRBV18	-	TRBJ2-7	TGTGCCAGCTCGGACAGATACGAGCAGTACTTC	CASSDRYEQYF
-	TRBV5-1	few	TRBJ2-4	TGCGCCAGCAGCTTGGTCTTACAGGGCGCCAAAAACATTCAGTACTTC	CASSLVLQGAKNIQYF
-	TRBV6-1	-	TRBJ2-6	TGTGCCAGCAGTGAAACTAGAGGTGCTGGGGCCAACGTCCTGACTTTC	CASSETRGAGANVLTF
-	TRBV5-1	-	TRBJ2-4	TGCGCCAGCAGCTTGACGGGAAACATTCAGTACTTC	CASSLTGNIQYF
-	TRBV5-6	-	TRBJ1-6	TGTGCCAGCAGCTCACGCCAGGTGGCATCCTATAATTCACCCCTCCACTTT	CASSSRQVASYNSPLHF
TRBD1	TRBV6-5	few	TRBJ2-4	TGTGCCAGCAGTTCCTTACGGAGGACAGGGAAAAACATTCAGTACTTC	CASSSLRRTGKNIQYF
-	TRBV4-1	-	TRBJ1-1	TGCGCCAGCAGAGCCGCGCCAGGGTCGAACACTGAAGCTTTCTTT	CASRAAPGSNTEAFF
-	TRBV29-1	-	TRBJ2-7	TGCAGCGTTATCAGTTTGTACGAGCAGTACTTC	CSVISLYEQYF
TRBD1	TRBV6-6	-	TRBJ2-5	TGTGCCAGCAGTTACGGGGGCAGGGGGTCTGGAGAGACCCAGTACTTC	CASSYGGRGSGETQYF
TRBD2	TRBV10-3	once	TRBJ2-3	TGTGCCATCAGTAGGAGACTAGCGGGTCGATACCCCGAGGCAGATACGCAGTATTTT	CAISRRLAGRYPEADTQYF
TRBD1	TRBV9	few	TRBJ1-4	TGTGCCAGCAGCTTAACAGGGGGCACTAATGAAAAACTGTTTTTT	CASSLTGGTNEKLFF
-	TRBV5-4	few	TRBJ2-6	TGTGCCAGCAGCACAGCCTCTGGGGCCAACGTCCTGACTTTC	CASSTASGANVLTF
-	TRBV5-1	-	TRBJ1-1	TGCGCCAGCAGCTTGGATAGTGGGGGGTACACTGAAGCTTTCTTT	CASSLDSGGYTEAFF
-	TRBV5-1	few	TRBJ2-2	TGCGCCAGCAGCCCCCCCGCGCGGGACACCGGGGAGCTGTTTTTT	CASSPPARDTGELFF
-	TRBV7-9	-	TRBJ2-2	TGTGCCAGCAGACAGGGGGGGGACACCGGGGAGCTGTTTTTT	CASRQGGDTGELFF
-	TRBV28	-	TRBJ2-7	TGTGCCAGCAGCCTCCATAGCGGAAGCTCCTACGAGCAGTACTTC	CASSLHSGSSYEQYF
-	TRBV19	-	TRBJ1-3	TGTGCCAGCACTAGAAACTCTGGAAACACCATATATTTT	CASTRNSGNTIYF
-	TRBV4-1	-	TRBJ2-7	TGCGCCAGCAGCCAAGAAGTTGGCCTAGCAACGGGGGAGCAGTACTTC	CASSQEVGLATGEQYF
-	TRBV6-5	-	TRBJ2-1	TGTGCCAGCAGTCGAGGGAGGGGGGCCGAGCAGTTCTTC	CASSRGRGAEQFF
-	TRBV29-1	-	TRBJ2-7	TGCAGCGTTGCGTCAGCCTACGAGCAGTACTTC	CSVASAYEQYF
-	TRBV18	-	TRBJ2-1	TGTGCCAGCTCACCATACGGGAGAGACCACAATGAGCAGTTCTTC	CASSPYGRDHNEQFF
TRBD2	TRBV27	-	TRBJ2-3	TGTGCCAGCAGTTTAATCCTAGCGGGAGTAGATACGCAGTATTTT	CASSLILAGVDTQYF
TRBD2	TRBV7-6	-	TRBJ2-1	TGTGCCAGCAGCTTAGTGGCTAGCGGGACCCCCAATGAGCAGTTCTTC	CASSLVASGTPNEQFF
-	TRBV5-1	-	TRBJ2-7	TGCGCCAGCAGCCCCACGACAGGGACTTACGAGCAGTACTTC	CASSPTTGTYEQYF
-	TRBV5-1	-	TRBJ2-3	TGCGCCAGCAGCTTGGCGGCGGGCACAGATACGCAGTATTTT	CASSLAAGTDTQYF
-	TRBV2	-	TRBJ2-3	TGTGCCAGCAGGGCGGGTTTCGCTAGCACAGATACGCAGTATTTT	CASRAGFASTDTQYF
TRBD2	TRBV7-8	few	TRBJ2-7	TGTGCCAGCAGCCGGGGACTAGCGGGAGGATCCCGAAGATACGAGCAGTACTTC	CASSRGLAGGSRRYEQYF
TRBD2	TRBV2	-	TRBJ2-7	TGTGCCAGCAGTGAAATGTCTAGCGGACCTCTAGAGCAGTACTTC	CASSEMSSGPLEQYF
-	TRBV7-2	-	TRBJ1-4	TGTGCCAGCACCCCCACAGCAGGTGAAAAACTGTTTTTT	CASTPTAGEKLFF
TRBD2	TRBV5-1	-	TRBJ2-7	TGCGCCAGCAGCTTGACTAGCGGGAGAGTAGGGTCCTACGAGCAGTACTTC	CASSLTSGRVGSYEQYF
-	TRBV28	-	TRBJ1-2	TGTGCCAGCAGATCCTCTGGGGCAGCTAACTATGGCTACACCTTC	CASRSSGAANYGYTF
TRBD1	TRBV9	-	TRBJ2-1	TGTGCCAGCAGTCCCTCCGGGACAGGGGTGAAGGGTGAGCAGTTCTTC	CASSPSGTGVKGEQFF
TRBD2	TRBV6-6	-	TRBJ2-3	TGTGCCAGCAGGGGGACTAGCGGGAGTATGAATACGCAGTATTTT	CASRGTSGSMNTQYF
-	TRBV28	few	TRBJ1-3	TGTGCCAGCTCCGTTGGACTGGACACCATATATTTT	CASSVGLDTIYF
-	TRBV5-4	-	TRBJ1-2	TGTGCCAGCAGCTTGTCACTCAACTCCTATGGCTACACCTTC	CASSLSLNSYGYTF
TRBD1	TRBV4-1	-	TRBJ1-1	TGCGCCAGCAGCCGACAAACCGGGACAGGGGAAACTGAAGCTTTCTTT	CASSRQTGTGETEAFF
-	TRBV19	few	TRBJ2-6	TGTGCCAGTAGTATTCATGGGGCCAACGTCCTGACTTTC	CASSIHGANVLTF
-	TRBV6-1	-	TRBJ2-2	TGTGCCAGCAGTCGCACCGGGGAGCTGTTTTTT	CASSRTGELFF
-	TRBV6-1	-	TRBJ2-7	TGTGCCAGCATCCCGAGGGGGGGGGACTACGAGCAGTACTTC	CASIPRGGDYEQYF
TRBD2	TRBV4-1	-	TRBJ2-1	TGCGCCAGCAGCCAAGAGGGGGGGACTAGCGGGAAAGGGGATGAGCAGTTCTTC	CASSQEGGTSGKGDEQFF
-	TRBV2	-	TRBJ2-7	TGTGCCAGCACCATCTCGGGACAGAGAGCGGGAGAAGAGGACGAGCAGTACTTC	CASTISGQRAGEEDEQYF
TRBD1	TRBV6-5	-	TRBJ2-5	TGTGCCACCCGAGACAGGGAGAGAGAGACCCAGTACTTC	CATRDRERETQYF
TRBD2	TRBV11-2	-	TRBJ2-7	TGTGCCAGCAGCTCCGGGAGAGCGGGGGAGCAGTACTTC	CASSSGRAGEQYF